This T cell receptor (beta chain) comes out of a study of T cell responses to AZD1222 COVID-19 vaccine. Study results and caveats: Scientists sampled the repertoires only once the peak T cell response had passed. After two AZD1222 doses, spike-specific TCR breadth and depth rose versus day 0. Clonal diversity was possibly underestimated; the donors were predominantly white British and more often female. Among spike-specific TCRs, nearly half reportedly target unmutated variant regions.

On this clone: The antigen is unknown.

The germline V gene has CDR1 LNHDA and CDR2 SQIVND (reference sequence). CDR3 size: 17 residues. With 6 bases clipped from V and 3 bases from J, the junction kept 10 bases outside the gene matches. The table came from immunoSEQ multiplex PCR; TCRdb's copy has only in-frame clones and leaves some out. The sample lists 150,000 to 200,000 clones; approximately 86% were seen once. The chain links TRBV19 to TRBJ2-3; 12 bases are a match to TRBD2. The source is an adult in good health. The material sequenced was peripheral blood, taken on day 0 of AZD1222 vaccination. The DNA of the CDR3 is TGTGCCAGTAGCAAACTCAAGACTAGCGGGAGTACAGATACGCAGTATTTT. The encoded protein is CASSKLKTSGSTDTQYF.